The 7 T cell receptor beta chains below all came from one sample that was sequenced in a study of identical twins (dated by TCRdb to 2016 to 2017). The library came from 5' RACE. Sequencing was performed on an Illumina HiSeq 2000. Through fastp at Q25 and MiXCR, TCRdb rebuilt clones from the public reads, retaining in-frame beta chains. Each entry merges the rows of one CDR3 protein and shows their most common DNA and genes. Recorded for this sample are hundreds of thousands of distinct CDR3 sequences; roughly 26% of them occurred a single time. The leading ten clones occupy 2.9% of the sample. The same data also went into a second study, on T cells expressing NK-cell markers.

Source material: CD4+ T cells sorted from blood. These receptors were taken from a woman between 18 and 29 years old in good health.

This clonotype has a handful of counts. The rearrangement joins TRBV7-2 to TRBJ2-1; possible D gene TRBD2, 6 bases. Germline CDR1 and CDR2: SGHTA and FQGNSA. The CDR3 spans 17 residues. The V and J ends lost 0 bases and 4 bases respectively, with 16 bases between them. The CDR3 loop is CASSLAPSAGTYNEQFF. CDR3 in DNA: TGTGCCAGCAGCTTAGCGCCGAGCGCGGGGACGTACAATGAGCAGTTCTTC.

Many counts were recorded for this clonotype. The chain joins TRBV29-1 to TRBJ2-1; the D gene is possibly TRBD1 (6 bases). This CDR3 is 16 amino acids long. In germline, CDR1 is SQVTM, CDR2 ANQGSEA. V was pared by 0 bases and J by 2 bases, with 14 bases between. The DNA of the CDR3 is TGCAGCGTTGAAGACCCAACCGGGACAACCTACAATGAGCAGTTCTTC. Translating gives CSVEDPTGTTYNEQFF.

The chain combines TRBV7-8 with TRBJ2-7; D call uncertain. Trimming took off 1 base at V and 6 bases at J, with 10 bases between the two ends. The CDR3 has 13 amino acids. CDR1 is SGHVS and CDR2 is FQNEAQ in the germline V gene. The CDR3 DNA sequence: TGTGCCAGCAGCTTAGAAGGTGGCGCCGAGCAGTACTTC. Translation: CASSLEGGAEQYF.

This clonotype was seen ten or more times. The chain couples TRBV27 to TRBJ2-1; D may be TRBD1 or TRBD2 (5 bases each). The CDR3 is 14 amino acids. Germline CDR1 MNHEY, CDR2 SMNVEV (reference sequence). Trimming removed 2 bases from V and 7 bases from J, with 12 bases in between. The CDR3 region is CASSLGASLNEQFF. CDR3 sequence (DNA): TGTGCCAGCAGTTTAGGGGCTAGCTTAAATGAGCAGTTCTTC.

This clonotype was picked up a small number of times. This chain links TRBV5-1 with TRBJ2-4; D uncertain. The CDR3 consists of 15 residues. CDR1 is SGHRS, CDR2 YFSETQ, per germline. Trimming removed 4 bases from V and 0 bases from J, with 11 bases in between. CDR3: CASSLDHLAKNIQYF. CDR3 nucleotide sequence: TGCGCCAGCAGCCTGGATCACCTAGCCAAAAACATTCAGTACTTC.

This clonotype was counted a few times. J is TRBJ2-7 and V is TRBV24-1; the match to TRBD2 covers 10 bases. Germline CDR1 is KGHDR and CDR2 is SFDVKD. Germline trimming cut 0 bases from V and 2 bases from J; bases unmatched to any gene: 3. The CDR3 contains 16 residues. The CDR3 spells CATSDLGLADTYEQYF. In DNA form, the CDR3 reads TGTGCCACCAGTGATTTGGGACTAGCGGATACCTACGAGCAGTACTTC.

The chain carries TRBV6-2 or TRBV6-3 and TRBJ2-3, with 9 bases identical to TRBD2. Germline V gives CDR1 MNHEY, CDR2 SVGEGT. This CDR3 is 17 amino acids long. V gave up 0 bases and J gave up 5 bases; unmatched junction bases: 9. CDR3 loop: CASSYSFRREGEDTQYF. Here the CDR3 DNA reads TGTGCCAGCAGTTACTCGTTTCGGCGGGAGGGGGAAGATACGCAGTATTTT.